The 8 T cell receptor beta chains presented below share a single source sample, sequenced in a study of T cells in Graves' hyperthyroidism and ophthalmopathy. Amplification yielded TCR beta CDR3 regions, with RNA transcripts as the source. Using the HTBI primer set, a first-round RT-PCR was run on the TCR CDR3. TCRdb reprocessed the multiplex PCR reads via MiXCR and lists one record per CDR3 protein. The profile shows approximately 380,000 distinct CDR3 sequences, about a fifth of them singletons. What was sequenced was blood. The origin of the receptors is a woman aged 18-29 years with Graves' hyperthyroidism.

On this clonotype itself: Possible read error: a much larger clone is one base away. This chain uses TRBV30 with TRBJ2-7, with a tentative D call TRBD2 (5 bases). The CDR3 has 12 amino acids. Germline CDR1 is GTSNPN and CDR2 is SVGIG (reference sequence). The CDR3 nucleotides read TGTGCCTGGAGTGTATCCGGGGTGGAGCAGTGCTTC. Residues: CAWSVSGVEQCF.

This clonotype was recorded many times. The genes are TRBV20-1 and TRBJ2-7, with 7 bases aligning to TRBD1. This CDR3 spans 12 amino acids. CDR1 and CDR2 from the germline V gene are DFQATT and SNEGSKA (reference sequence). V was clipped by 5 bases and J by 6 bases; unmatched bases: 7. CDR3 in amino acids: CSAALTGAEQYF. The CDR3 nucleotides are TGCAGTGCTGCCCTTACAGGGGCCGAGCAGTACTTC.

This clonotype came up many times. The V call is TRBV9, the J call TRBJ1-3; D is perhaps TRBD1 (5 bases). Between the trimmed V and J ends, which lost 5 bases and 0 bases, there was a span of 15 bases. Germline V gene data show CDR1 as SGDLS and CDR2 as YYNGEE. CDR3 size: 16 residues. The CDR3 DNA sequence: TGTGCCAGCAGTGGGACCTCCAGCTCCTCTGGAAACACCATATATTTT. Amino acids: CASSGTSSSSGNTIYF.

This clonotype was detected ten times or more. The V and J genes are TRBV5-1 and TRBJ2-7, with 7 nucleotides matching TRBD1. Trimming at V came to 3 bases and at J to 3 bases, leaving 6 bases not matched to a gene. The CDR3 is 14 amino acids. Per the germline V gene, CDR1 is SGHRS and CDR2 is YFSETQ. CDR3 loop: CASSSTGFDYEQYF. The CDR3 DNA follows: TGCGCCAGCAGCTCGACAGGGTTTGACTACGAGCAGTACTTC.

The sample holds many counts of this clonotype. The chain is built from TRBV4-1 and TRBJ1-5; D gene ambiguous. There are 14 residues in the CDR3. The germline V and J ends were trimmed by 2 bases and 4 bases, with 9 bases remaining between them. Germline-derived CDR1 and CDR2 are MGHRA and YSYEKL. The CDR3 protein is CASSQIGRNQPQHF. The CDR3 DNA reads as TGCGCCAGCAGCCAAATCGGTCGTAATCAGCCCCAGCATTTT.

Note on this clonotype: Lacking the conserved final phenylalanine or tryptophan, this CDR3 likely reflects a read error. The CDR3 bases are TGTGCCAGTAGCGGGACCCGGACTGAAGCTTTCTAT. As protein: CASSGTRTEAFY. The rearrangement links TRBV2 to TRBJ1-1; possible D gene TRBD1, 5 bases. Trimming removed 9 bases from V and 5 bases from J, with 13 bases in between. The germline V gene has CDR1 SNHLY and CDR2 FYNNEI. This CDR3 comprises 12 residues.

The chain carries TRBV7-8 and TRBJ2-5; perhaps TRBD2 as D (6 bases). The CDR3 sequence is 13 residues long. Deletions cut 5 bases from V and 5 bases from J, with 12 bases between. Germline CDR1 SGHVS, CDR2 FQNEAQ. The CDR3: CASSRPREETQYF. The CDR3 DNA reads as TGTGCCAGCAGCAGACCACGGGAGGAGACCCAGTACTTC.

This clonotype was seen ten or more times. The V call is TRBV29-1, the J call TRBJ1-1; 7 bases are a match to TRBD1. Trimming cost V 7 bases and J 1 base; bases outside gene matches: 6. The CDR3 spans 13 residues. CDR1 and CDR2 (germline): SQVTM, ANQGSEA. CDR3 in DNA: TGCAGCGCCAAGGGACAGCAGAACACTGAAGCTTTCTTT. Protein product: CSAKGQQNTEAFF.